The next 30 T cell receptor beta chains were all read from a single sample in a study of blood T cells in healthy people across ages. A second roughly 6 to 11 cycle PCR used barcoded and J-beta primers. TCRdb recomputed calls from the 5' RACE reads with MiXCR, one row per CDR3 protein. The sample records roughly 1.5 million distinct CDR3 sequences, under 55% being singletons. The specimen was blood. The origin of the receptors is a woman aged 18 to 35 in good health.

CDR3 residues: CASSRRLAGVSSYEQYF. The CDR3, as DNA: TGTGCCAGCAGCCGGCGACTAGCGGGAGTCAGCTCCTACGAGCAGTACTTC. The chain joins TRBV6-2 or TRBV6-3 to TRBJ2-7, with 12 bases matching TRBD2. Losses at the gene ends were 6 bases for V and 0 bases for J; bases not matched to a gene: 9. Looked up from germline, CDR1 is MNHEY and CDR2 is SVGEGT. The length of the CDR3 is 17 residues.

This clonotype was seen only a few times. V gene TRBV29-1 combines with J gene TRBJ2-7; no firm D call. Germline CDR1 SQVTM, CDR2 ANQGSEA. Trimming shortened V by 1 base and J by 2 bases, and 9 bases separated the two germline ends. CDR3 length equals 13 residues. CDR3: CSVEVGRPYEQYF. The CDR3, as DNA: TGCAGCGTTGAAGTCGGCAGACCCTACGAGCAGTACTTC.

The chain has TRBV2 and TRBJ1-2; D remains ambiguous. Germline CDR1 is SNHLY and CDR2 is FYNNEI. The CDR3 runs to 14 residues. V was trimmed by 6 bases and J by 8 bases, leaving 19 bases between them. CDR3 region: CASSSPPAGRGYTF. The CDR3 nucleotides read TGTGCCAGCAGCTCCCCCCCGGCGGGCAGAGGCTACACCTTC.

CDR3 amino acids: CASRGTGTNQPQHF. CDR3 coding DNA: TGTGCCAGCAGGGGGACAGGGACGAATCAGCCCCAGCATTTT. This chain uses TRBV2 with TRBJ1-5; 9 positions agree with TRBD1. The CDR3 has 14 residues. Germline assignment: CDR1 SNHLY and CDR2 FYNNEI. Trimming took 6 bases from V and 4 from J; bases not matched to a gene: 4.

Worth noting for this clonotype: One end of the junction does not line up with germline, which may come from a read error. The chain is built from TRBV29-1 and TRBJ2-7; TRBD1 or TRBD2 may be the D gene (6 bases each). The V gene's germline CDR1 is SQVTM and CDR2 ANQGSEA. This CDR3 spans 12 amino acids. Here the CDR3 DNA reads TGCAGCGTCCGGGGGCTCTCCAACGAGCAGTACTTC. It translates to CSVRGLSNEQYF.

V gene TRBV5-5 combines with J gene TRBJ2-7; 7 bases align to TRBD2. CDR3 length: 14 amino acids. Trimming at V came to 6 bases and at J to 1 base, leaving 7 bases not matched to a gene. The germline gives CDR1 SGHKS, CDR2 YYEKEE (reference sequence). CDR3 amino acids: CASNFLAVSYEQYF. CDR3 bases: TGTGCCAGCAACTTCCTAGCGGTATCCTACGAGCAGTACTTC.

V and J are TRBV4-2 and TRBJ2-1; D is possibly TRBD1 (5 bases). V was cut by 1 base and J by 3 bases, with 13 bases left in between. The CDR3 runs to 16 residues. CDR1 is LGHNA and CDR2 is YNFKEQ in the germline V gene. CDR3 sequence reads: CASSQGQGLYYNEQFF. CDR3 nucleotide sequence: TGTGCCAGCAGCCAAGGGCAGGGATTGTACTACAATGAGCAGTTCTTC.

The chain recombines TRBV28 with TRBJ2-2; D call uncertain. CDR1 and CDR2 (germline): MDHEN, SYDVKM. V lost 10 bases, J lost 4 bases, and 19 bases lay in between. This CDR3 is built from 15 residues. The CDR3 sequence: CATRMGGILTGELFF. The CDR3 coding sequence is TGTGCCACCAGGATGGGCGGAATACTCACCGGGGAGCTGTTTTTT.

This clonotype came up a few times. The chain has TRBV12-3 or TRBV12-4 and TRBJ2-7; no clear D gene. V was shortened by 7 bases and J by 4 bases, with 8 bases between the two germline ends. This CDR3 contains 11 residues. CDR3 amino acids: CASMAAYEQYF. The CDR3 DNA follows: TGTGCCAGCATGGCAGCTTACGAGCAGTACTTC.

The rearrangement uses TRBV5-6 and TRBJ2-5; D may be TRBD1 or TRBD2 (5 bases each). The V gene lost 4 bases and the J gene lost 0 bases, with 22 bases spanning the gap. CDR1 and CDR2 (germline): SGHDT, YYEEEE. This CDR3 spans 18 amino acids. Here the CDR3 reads CASSVLKGTDPYQETQYF. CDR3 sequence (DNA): TGTGCCAGCAGCGTCTTGAAAGGGACGGACCCGTACCAAGAGACCCAGTACTTC.

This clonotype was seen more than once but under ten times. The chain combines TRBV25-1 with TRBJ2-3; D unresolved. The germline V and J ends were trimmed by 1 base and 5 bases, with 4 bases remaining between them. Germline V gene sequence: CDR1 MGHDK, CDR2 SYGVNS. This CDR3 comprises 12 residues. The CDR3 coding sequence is TGTGCCAGCAGTGAATTTGGAGATACGCAGTATTTT. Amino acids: CASSEFGDTQYF.

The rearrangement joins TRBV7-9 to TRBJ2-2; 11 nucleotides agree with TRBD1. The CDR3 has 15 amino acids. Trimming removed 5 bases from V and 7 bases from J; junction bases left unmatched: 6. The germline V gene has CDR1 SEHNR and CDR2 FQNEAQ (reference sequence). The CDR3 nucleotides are TGTGCCAGCAGCCGGACAGGGGGCACGTTCGGGGAGCTGTTTTTT. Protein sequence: CASSRTGGTFGELFF.

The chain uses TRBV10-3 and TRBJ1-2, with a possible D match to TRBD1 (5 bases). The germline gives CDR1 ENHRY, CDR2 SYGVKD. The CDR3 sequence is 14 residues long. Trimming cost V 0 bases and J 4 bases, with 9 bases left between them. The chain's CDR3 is CAISESTVLYGYTF. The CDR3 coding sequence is TGTGCCATCAGTGAGTCGACAGTTCTCTATGGCTACACCTTC.

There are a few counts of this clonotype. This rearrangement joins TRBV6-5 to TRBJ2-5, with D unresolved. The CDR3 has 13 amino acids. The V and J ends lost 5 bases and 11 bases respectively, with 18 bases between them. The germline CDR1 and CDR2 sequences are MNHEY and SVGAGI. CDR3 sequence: CASSNGRTNEQYF. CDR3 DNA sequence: TGTGCCAGCAGTAACGGACGGACGAATGAGCAGTACTTC.

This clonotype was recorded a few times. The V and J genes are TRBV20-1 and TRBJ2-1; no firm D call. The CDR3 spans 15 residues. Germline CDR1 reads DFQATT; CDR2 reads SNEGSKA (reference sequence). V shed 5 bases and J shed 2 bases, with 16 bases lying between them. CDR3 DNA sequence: TGCAGTGCTGAGAACCTGAGAGACGCCTACAATGAGCAGTTCTTC. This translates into CSAENLRDAYNEQFF.

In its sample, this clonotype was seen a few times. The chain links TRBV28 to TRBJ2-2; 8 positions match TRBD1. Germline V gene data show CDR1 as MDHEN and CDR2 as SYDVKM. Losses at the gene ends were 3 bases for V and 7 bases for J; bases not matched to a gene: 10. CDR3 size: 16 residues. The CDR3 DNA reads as TGTGCCAGCAGTTTTCGGGGACAGGATATTTTCGGGGAGCTGTTTTTT. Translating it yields CASSFRGQDIFGELFF.

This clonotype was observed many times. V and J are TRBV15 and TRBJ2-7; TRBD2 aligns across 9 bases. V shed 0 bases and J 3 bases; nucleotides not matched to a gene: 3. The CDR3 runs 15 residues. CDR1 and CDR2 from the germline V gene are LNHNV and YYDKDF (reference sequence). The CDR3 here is CATSRDRLADYEQYF. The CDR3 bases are TGTGCCACCAGCAGAGATCGACTAGCGGACTACGAGCAGTACTTC.

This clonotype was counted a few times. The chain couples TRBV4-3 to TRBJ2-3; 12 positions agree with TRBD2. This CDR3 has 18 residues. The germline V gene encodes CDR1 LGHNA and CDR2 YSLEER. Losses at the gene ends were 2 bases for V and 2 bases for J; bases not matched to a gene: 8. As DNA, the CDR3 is TGCGCCAGCAGCCAAATATTTCGGACTAGCGGGACCACAGATACGCAGTATTTT. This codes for CASSQIFRTSGTTDTQYF.

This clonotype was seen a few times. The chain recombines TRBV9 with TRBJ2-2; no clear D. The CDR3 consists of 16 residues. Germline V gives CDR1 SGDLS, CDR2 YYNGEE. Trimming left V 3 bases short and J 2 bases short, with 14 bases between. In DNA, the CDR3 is TGTGCCAGCAGCGCCCTAGTCAGTGAAAACACCGGGGAGCTGTTTTTT. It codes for CASSALVSENTGELFF.

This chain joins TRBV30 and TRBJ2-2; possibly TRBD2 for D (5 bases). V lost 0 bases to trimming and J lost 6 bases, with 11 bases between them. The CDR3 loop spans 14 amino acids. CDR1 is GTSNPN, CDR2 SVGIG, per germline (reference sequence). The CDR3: CAWSVFKGAGELFF. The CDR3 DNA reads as TGTGCCTGGAGTGTATTCAAGGGAGCCGGGGAGCTGTTTTTT.

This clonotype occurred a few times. The CDR3 bases are TGTGCCAGCAGTTACTCGGGGGTGATAACCCTCCACTTT. It encodes CASSYSGVITLHF. The chain links TRBV6-2 or TRBV6-3 to TRBJ1-6; D may be TRBD1 (5 bases). V was cut by 0 bases and J by 14 bases, with 11 bases left in between. Germline CDR1 is MNHEY and CDR2 is SVGEGT. This CDR3 region has 13 residues.

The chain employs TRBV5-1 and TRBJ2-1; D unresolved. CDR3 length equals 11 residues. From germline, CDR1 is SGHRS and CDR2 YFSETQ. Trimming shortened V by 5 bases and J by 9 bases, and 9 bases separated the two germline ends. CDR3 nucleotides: TGCGCCAGCAGAGGAGAAGGTGAGCAGTTCTTC. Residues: CASRGEGEQFF.

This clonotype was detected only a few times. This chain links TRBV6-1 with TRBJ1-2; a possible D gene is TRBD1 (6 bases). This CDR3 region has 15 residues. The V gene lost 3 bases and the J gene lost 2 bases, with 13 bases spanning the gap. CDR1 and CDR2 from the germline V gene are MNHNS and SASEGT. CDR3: CASSDPAGENYGYTF. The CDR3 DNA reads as TGTGCCAGCAGTGACCCAGCAGGGGAGAACTATGGCTACACCTTC.

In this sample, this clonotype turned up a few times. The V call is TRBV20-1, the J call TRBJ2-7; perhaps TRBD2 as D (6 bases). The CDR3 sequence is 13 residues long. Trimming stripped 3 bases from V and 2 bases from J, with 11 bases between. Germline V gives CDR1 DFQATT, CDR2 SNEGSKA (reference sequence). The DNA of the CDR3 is TGCAGTGCTAGTCCGGGAGCAACCTACGAGCAGTACTTC. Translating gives CSASPGATYEQYF.

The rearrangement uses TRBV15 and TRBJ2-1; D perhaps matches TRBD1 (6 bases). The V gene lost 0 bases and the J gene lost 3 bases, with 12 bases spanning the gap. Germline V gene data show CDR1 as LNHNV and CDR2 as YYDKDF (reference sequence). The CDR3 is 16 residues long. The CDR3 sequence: CATSRDWGQGYNEQFF. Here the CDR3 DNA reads TGTGCCACCAGCAGAGATTGGGGGCAGGGCTACAATGAGCAGTTCTTC.

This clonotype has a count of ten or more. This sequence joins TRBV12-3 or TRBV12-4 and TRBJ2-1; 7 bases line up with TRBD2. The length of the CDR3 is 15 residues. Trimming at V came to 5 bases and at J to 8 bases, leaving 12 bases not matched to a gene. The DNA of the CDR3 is TGTGCCAGCAGTCCTGGACTAGTGGGAGGCGATGAGCAGTTCTTC. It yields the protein CASSPGLVGGDEQFF.

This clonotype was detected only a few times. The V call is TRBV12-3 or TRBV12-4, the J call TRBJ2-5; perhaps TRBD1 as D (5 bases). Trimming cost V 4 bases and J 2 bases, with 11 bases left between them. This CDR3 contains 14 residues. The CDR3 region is CASSSFRAQETQYF. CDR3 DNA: TGTGCCAGCAGTTCCTTCAGGGCGCAAGAGACCCAGTACTTC.

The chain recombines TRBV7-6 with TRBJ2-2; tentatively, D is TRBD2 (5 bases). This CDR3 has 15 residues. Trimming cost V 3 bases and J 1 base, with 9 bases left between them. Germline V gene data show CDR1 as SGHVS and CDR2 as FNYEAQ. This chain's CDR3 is CASSFIEGNTGELFF. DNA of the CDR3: TGTGCCAGCAGCTTTATTGAGGGGAACACCGGGGAGCTGTTTTTT.

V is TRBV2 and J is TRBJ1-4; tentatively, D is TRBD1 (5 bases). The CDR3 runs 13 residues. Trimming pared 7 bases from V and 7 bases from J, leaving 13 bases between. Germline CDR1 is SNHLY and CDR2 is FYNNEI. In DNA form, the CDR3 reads TGTGCCAGCACGGAAACAGGAATTGAAAAACTGTTTTTT. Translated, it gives CASTETGIEKLFF.

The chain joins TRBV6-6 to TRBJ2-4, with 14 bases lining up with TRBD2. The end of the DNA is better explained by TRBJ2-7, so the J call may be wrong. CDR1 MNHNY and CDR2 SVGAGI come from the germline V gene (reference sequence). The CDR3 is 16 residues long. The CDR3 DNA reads TGTGCCAGCACCGGACTAGCGGGAGGTCCTCTTTACGAGCAGTACTTC. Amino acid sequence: CASTGLAGGPLYEQYF.